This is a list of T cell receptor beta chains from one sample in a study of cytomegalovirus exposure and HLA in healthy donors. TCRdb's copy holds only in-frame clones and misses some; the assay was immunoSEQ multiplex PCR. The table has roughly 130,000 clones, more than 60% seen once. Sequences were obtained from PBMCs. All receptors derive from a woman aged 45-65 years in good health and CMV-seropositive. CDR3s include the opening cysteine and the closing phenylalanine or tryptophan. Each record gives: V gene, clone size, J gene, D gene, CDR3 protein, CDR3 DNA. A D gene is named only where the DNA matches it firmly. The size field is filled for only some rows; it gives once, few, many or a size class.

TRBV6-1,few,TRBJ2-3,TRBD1,CASSEGRQGAQYF,TGTGCCAGCAGTGAAGGCCGACAGGGTGCGCAGTATTTT
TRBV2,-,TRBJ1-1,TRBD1,CASSEQATGGEAFF,TGTGCCAGCAGTGAACAAGCGACAGGGGGCGAAGCTTTCTTT
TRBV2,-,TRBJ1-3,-,CASSPIRGGAGNTIYF,TGTGCCAGCAGCCCCATAAGGGGTGGTGCTGGAAACACCATATATTTT
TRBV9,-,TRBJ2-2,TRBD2,CASSESPAGGGPGKGGELFF,TGTGCCAGCAGCGAGAGCCCGGCGGGGGGGGGCCCGGGAAAAGGCGGGGAGCTGTTTTTT
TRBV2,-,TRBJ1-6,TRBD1,CASSEGAGGTNSPLHF,TGTGCCAGCAGTGAGGGGGCAGGGGGCACGAATTCACCCCTCCACTTT
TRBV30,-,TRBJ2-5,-,CAWSVQGGETQYF,TGTGCCTGGAGTGTACAAGGGGGTGAGACCCAGTACTTC
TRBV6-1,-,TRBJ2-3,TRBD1,CASSEVQGEDTQYF,TGTGCCAGCAGTGAAGTACAGGGGGAGGATACGCAGTATTTT
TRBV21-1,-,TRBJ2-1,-,CASSKPGRRNNEQFF,TGTGCCAGCAGCAAACCAGGTAGACGGAACAATGAGCAGTTCTTC
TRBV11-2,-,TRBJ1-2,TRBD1,CASSLVGTAVYGYTF,TGTGCCAGCAGCTTAGTTGGGACAGCGGTTTATGGCTACACCTTC
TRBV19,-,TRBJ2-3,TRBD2,CASSMSGGVVTDTQYF,TGTGCCAGTAGTATGAGCGGGGGGGTGGTCACAGATACGCAGTATTTT
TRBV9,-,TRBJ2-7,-,CASSVDQGQQYF,TGTGCCAGCAGCGTGGACCAGGGCCAGCAGTACTTC
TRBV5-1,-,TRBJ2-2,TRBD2,CASSLVLAGNTGELFF,TGCGCCAGCAGCTTGGTTTTAGCGGGGAACACCGGGGAGCTGTTTTTT
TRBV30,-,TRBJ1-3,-,CAASGAGNTIYF,TGTGCTGCATCAGGGGCTGGAAACACCATATATTTT
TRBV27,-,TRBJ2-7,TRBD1,CASSVFRDSPYEQYF,TGTGCCAGCAGTGTCTTCCGGGACAGCCCCTACGAGCAGTACTTC
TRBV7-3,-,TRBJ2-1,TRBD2,CASSRGLASYNEQFF,TGTGCCAGCAGCCGGGGACTAGCCTCCTACAATGAGCAGTTCTTC
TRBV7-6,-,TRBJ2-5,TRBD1,CASSLAATGRETQYF,TGTGCCAGCAGCTTAGCAGCGACAGGGAGAGAGACCCAGTACTTC
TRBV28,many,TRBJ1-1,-,CASSLKPPNTEAFF,TGTGCCAGCAGTTTGAAGCCCCCGAACACTGAAGCTTTCTTT
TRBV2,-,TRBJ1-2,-,CASTPNPTNYGYTF,TGTGCCAGTACCCCGAATCCTACTAACTATGGCTACACCTTC
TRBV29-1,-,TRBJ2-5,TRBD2,CSIRGLAGVLETQYF,TGCAGCATCCGGGGGCTAGCGGGGGTGCTAGAGACCCAGTACTTC
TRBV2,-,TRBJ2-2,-,CASSELNGELFF,TGTGCCAGCAGTGAATTAAACGGGGAGCTGTTTTTT
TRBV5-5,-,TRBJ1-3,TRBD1,CASSLNRGHGNTIYF,TGTGCCAGCAGCTTGAACAGGGGGCACGGAAACACCATATATTTT
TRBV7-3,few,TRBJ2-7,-,CASSSFSGPPYEQYF,TGTGCCAGCAGCTCTTTTAGCGGTCCGCCCTACGAGCAGTACTTC
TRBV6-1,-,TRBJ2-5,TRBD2,CASSAGLAGQTQYF,TGTGCCAGCAGTGCGGGACTAGCGGGGCAGACCCAGTACTTC
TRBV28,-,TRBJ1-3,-,CASVGSGVGNTIYF,TGTGCCAGCGTTGGTTCAGGCGTTGGAAACACCATATATTTT